This T cell receptor (beta chain) was found in a study of cytomegalovirus exposure and HLA in healthy donors. Overall study findings and caveats: Earlier analysis yielded a pattern in which most TCR beta V segments were productive about 87% or about 30% of the time.

60 Vbeta and 13 Jbeta primers were used in PCR. Sequencing used immunoSEQ multiplex PCR; TCRdb keeps in-frame clones, though not all of them. Here the sample table reports roughly 200,000 clones. As for this clone: Its antigen is still unknown.

Trimming removed 11 bases from V and 9 bases from J; junction bases left unmatched: 21. The CDR3 is made up of 16 amino acids. Germline lookup yields CDR1 WNHNN and CDR2 SYGVQD (reference sequence). The sequence was obtained from a girl under 10 years old in good health and CMV-seropositive. Sequencing was performed on PBMCs. The V and J genes are TRBV10-1 and TRBJ2-1; 8 bases align to TRBD2. This chain's CDR3 is CAPRPNSGRDRLEQFF. The CDR3 region has the DNA TGCGCCCCCCGCCCGAACAGCGGGAGAGACCGACTTGAGCAGTTCTTC.